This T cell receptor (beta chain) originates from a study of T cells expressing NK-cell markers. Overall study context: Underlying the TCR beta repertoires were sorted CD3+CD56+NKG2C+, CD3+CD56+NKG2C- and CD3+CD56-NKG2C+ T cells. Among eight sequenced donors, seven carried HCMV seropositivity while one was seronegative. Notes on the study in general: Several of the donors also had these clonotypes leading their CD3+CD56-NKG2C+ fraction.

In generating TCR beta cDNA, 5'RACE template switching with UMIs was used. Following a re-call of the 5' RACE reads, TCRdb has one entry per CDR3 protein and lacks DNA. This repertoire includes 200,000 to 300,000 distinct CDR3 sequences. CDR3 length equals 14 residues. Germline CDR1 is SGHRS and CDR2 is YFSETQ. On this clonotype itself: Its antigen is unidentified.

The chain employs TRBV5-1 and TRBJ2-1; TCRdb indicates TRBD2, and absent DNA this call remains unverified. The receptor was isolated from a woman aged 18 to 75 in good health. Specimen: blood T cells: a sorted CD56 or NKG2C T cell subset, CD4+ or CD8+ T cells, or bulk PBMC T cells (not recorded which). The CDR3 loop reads CASSLAGVGNEQFF.